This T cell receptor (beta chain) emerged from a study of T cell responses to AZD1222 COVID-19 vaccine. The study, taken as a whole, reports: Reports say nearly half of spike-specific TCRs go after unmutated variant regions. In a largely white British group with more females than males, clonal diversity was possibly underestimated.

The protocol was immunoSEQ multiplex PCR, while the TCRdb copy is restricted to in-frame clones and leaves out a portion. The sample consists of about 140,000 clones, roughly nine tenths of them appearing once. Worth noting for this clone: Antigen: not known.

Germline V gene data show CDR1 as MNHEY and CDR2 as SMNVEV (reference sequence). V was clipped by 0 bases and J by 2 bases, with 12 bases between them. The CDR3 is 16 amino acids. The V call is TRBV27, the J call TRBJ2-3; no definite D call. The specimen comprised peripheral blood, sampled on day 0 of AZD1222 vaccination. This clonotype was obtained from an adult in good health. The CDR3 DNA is TGTGCCAGCAGTTTATCCCTCGCAGCCCACACAGATACGCAGTATTTT. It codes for CASSLSLAAHTDTQYF.